The 14 T cell receptor beta chains listed next were all sequenced from one sample in a study of blood T cell repertoires in COVID-19. Produced via immunoSEQ multiplex PCR; TCRdb's table is partial and in-frame only. There are 210,000 or so clones in the sample; approximately 90% occur only once, and roughly 2.7% lies in the top ten. The sample consisted of peripheral blood. The receptors were sampled from a man aged 25-40 years with COVID-19, enrolled during active disease.

This rearrangement joins TRBV3-1 (or the pseudogene TRBV3-2) to TRBJ1-6; no firm D call. Germline loops: CDR1 LGHDT, CDR2 YNNKEL (reference sequence). The V end was cut by 4 bases, the J end by 7 bases, with 11 bases between. This CDR3 comprises 14 residues. CDR3 sequence reads: CASSPPKSNSPLHF. The DNA of the CDR3 is TGTGCCAGCAGCCCCCCTAAGTCAAATTCACCCCTCCACTTT.

This clone has just one count. The CDR3 loop is CASAGQGFTDTQYF. CDR3 DNA: TGTGCCAGCGCGGGACAGGGATTTACAGATACGCAGTATTTT. This rearrangement joins TRBV18 to TRBJ2-3, with 9 bases fitting TRBD1. V trimming: 8 bases; J trimming: 3 bases; junction bases outside the gene matches: 6. Germline CDR1 KGHSH, CDR2 LQKENI. The CDR3 sequence is 14 residues long. Full variable domain (remainder filled in from reference TRBV18 and TRBJ2-3): NAGVMQNPRHLVRRRGQEARLRCSPMKGHSHVYWYRQLPEEGLKFMVYLQKENIIDESGMPKERFSAEFPKEGPSILRIQQVVRGDSAAYFCASAGQGFTDTQYFGPGTRLTVL.

The chain carries TRBV28 and TRBJ1-6; the match to TRBD1 covers 10 bases. This CDR3 contains 14 residues. Germline V gene sequence: CDR1 MDHEN, CDR2 SYDVKM. V was pared by 6 bases and J by 5 bases, with 1 base of the junction left unmatched. DNA of the CDR3: TGTGCCAGCAGGGGGACAGGGGATAATTCACCCCTCCACTTT. This translates into CASRGTGDNSPLHF.

The chain carries TRBV28 and TRBJ1-2; the D gene is possibly TRBD1 (5 bases). The germline CDR1 and CDR2 sequences are MDHEN and SYDVKM. The CDR3 totals 14 residues. Trimming removed 6 bases from V and 5 bases from J, with 16 bases in between. The CDR3, as DNA: TGTGCCAGCAGGGAGTCCGGGACTGCGTATGGCTACACCTTC. Translation gives CASRESGTAYGYTF.

The chain links TRBV7-9 to TRBJ2-3; 7 bases are a match to TRBD2. Germline CDR1 and CDR2: SEHNR and FQNEAQ (reference sequence). V gave up 6 bases and J gave up 2 bases; unmatched junction bases: 11. The length of the CDR3 is 16 residues. CDR3 loop: CASSPRWDYNTDTQYF. The CDR3 DNA reads as TGTGCCAGCAGTCCCAGGTGGGACTACAACACAGATACGCAGTATTTT.

The chain links TRBV4-3 to TRBJ2-7; 9 bases align to TRBD1. The CDR3 extends over 15 amino acids. The V segment lost 0 bases and the J segment 4 bases; nucleotides outside the gene matches: 4. Germline-derived CDR1 and CDR2 are LGHNA and YSLEER. The CDR3 is CASSQDHDRGYEQYF. CDR3 nucleotides: TGCGCCAGCAGCCAAGATCATGACAGGGGGTACGAGCAGTACTTC.

The genes are TRBV27 and TRBJ1-2; D is uncertain. The V gene's germline CDR1 is MNHEY and CDR2 SMNVEV (reference sequence). The CDR3 runs to 13 residues. The V gene lost 3 bases and the J gene lost 0 bases, with 5 bases spanning the gap. CDR3 bases: TGTGCCAGCAGTTTCCGGTCTAACTATGGCTACACCTTC. Translation gives CASSFRSNYGYTF.

DNA for the CDR3: TGTGCCAGCTCACCGGGACTCCTTGGAAACACCATATATTTT. Translated, it gives CASSPGLLGNTIYF. This chain joins TRBV18 and TRBJ1-3; tentative D call: TRBD1 (5 bases). The V gene lost 3 bases and the J gene lost 3 bases, with 9 bases spanning the gap. Germline CDR1 and CDR2: KGHSH and LQKENI. This CDR3 spans 14 amino acids.

This CDR3 is CASSPGQAGYNEQFF. CDR3 sequence (DNA): TGTGCCAGTAGCCCGGGACAGGCTGGGTACAATGAGCAGTTCTTC. The chain links TRBV19 to TRBJ2-1; 8 nucleotides agree with TRBD1. Trimming took 6 bases from V and 4 from J; bases not matched to a gene: 8. Germline-derived CDR1 and CDR2 are LNHDA and SQIVND (reference sequence). This CDR3 spans 15 amino acids.

The V call is TRBV2, the J call TRBJ2-7; 14 nucleotides match TRBD2. The CDR3 contains 17 residues. Trimming cost V 1 base and J 4 bases; bases outside gene matches: 6. Germline values: CDR1 SNHLY, CDR2 FYNNEI. CDR3 nucleotide sequence: TGTGCCAGCAGTGAAGGGGGGACTAGCGGGAGTATATACGAGCAGTACTTC. It specifies CASSEGGTSGSIYEQYF. Supplemented by reference TRBV2 and TRBJ2-7, the full variable domain reads EPEVTQTPSHQVTQMGQEVILRCVPISNHLYFYWYRQILGQKVEFLVSFYNNEISEKSEIFDDQFSVERPDGSNFTLKIRSTKLEDSAMYFCASSEGGTSGSIYEQYFGPGTRLTVT.

The gene calls are TRBV4-2 and TRBJ1-3, with D tentatively TRBD1 (6 bases). The CDR3 consists of 17 residues. Trimming took off 4 bases at V and 2 bases at J, with 18 bases between the two ends. The germline gives CDR1 LGHNA, CDR2 YNFKEQ. The chain's CDR3 is CASSPSTGQKTGNTIYF. DNA for the CDR3: TGTGCCAGCAGCCCAAGTACAGGACAGAAAACTGGAAACACCATATATTTT.

This clone was recorded once. V is TRBV7-8 and J is TRBJ2-1; 7 positions agree with TRBD1. V was clipped by 1 base and J by 9 bases; unmatched bases: 9. Germline loops: CDR1 SGHVS, CDR2 FQNEAQ. The CDR3 consists of 15 residues. CDR3 sequence: CASSLDGVRGTEQFF. The CDR3 DNA reads as TGTGCCAGCAGCTTAGACGGAGTCAGGGGGACTGAGCAGTTCTTC. Together with reference TRBV7-8 and TRBJ2-1, the CDR3 gives the full variable domain: GAGVSQSPRYKVAKRGQDVALRCDPISGHVSLFWYQQALGQGPEFLTYFQNEAQLDKSGLPSDRFFAERPEGSVSTLKIQRTQQEDSAVYLCASSLDGVRGTEQFFGPGTRLTVL.

The chain is built from TRBV7-3 and TRBJ2-1; TRBD2 matches 7 bases. V was pared by 5 bases and J by 10 bases, with 11 bases of the junction left unmatched. This CDR3 is 14 amino acids long. CDR1 and CDR2 from the germline V gene are SGHTA and FQGTGA. The CDR3 DNA follows: TGTGCCAGCAGCGCCAGACTAGCCCCTGGGGAGCAGTTCTTC. It translates to CASSARLAPGEQFF.

V usage is TRBV20-1 and J usage is TRBJ2-7; unclear D gene. The germline V gene has CDR1 DFQATT and CDR2 SNEGSKA (reference sequence). Between the trimmed V and J ends, which lost 4 bases and 2 bases, there was a span of 6 bases. The CDR3 runs 11 residues. CDR3 sequence: CSANTAYEQYF. Here the CDR3 DNA reads TGCAGTGCTAACACAGCCTACGAGCAGTACTTC.